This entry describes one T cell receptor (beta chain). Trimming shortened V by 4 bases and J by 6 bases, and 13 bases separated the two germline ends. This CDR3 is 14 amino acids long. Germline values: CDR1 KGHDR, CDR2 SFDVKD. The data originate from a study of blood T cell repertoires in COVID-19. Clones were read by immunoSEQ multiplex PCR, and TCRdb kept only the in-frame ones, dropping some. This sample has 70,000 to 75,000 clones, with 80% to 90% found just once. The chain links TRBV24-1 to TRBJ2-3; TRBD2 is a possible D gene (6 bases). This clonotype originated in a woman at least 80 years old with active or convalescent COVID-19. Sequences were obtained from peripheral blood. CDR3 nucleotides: TGTGCCACCAGTGACCGGAGGGGTCGGGATACGCAGTATTTT. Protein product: CATSDRRGRDTQYF.